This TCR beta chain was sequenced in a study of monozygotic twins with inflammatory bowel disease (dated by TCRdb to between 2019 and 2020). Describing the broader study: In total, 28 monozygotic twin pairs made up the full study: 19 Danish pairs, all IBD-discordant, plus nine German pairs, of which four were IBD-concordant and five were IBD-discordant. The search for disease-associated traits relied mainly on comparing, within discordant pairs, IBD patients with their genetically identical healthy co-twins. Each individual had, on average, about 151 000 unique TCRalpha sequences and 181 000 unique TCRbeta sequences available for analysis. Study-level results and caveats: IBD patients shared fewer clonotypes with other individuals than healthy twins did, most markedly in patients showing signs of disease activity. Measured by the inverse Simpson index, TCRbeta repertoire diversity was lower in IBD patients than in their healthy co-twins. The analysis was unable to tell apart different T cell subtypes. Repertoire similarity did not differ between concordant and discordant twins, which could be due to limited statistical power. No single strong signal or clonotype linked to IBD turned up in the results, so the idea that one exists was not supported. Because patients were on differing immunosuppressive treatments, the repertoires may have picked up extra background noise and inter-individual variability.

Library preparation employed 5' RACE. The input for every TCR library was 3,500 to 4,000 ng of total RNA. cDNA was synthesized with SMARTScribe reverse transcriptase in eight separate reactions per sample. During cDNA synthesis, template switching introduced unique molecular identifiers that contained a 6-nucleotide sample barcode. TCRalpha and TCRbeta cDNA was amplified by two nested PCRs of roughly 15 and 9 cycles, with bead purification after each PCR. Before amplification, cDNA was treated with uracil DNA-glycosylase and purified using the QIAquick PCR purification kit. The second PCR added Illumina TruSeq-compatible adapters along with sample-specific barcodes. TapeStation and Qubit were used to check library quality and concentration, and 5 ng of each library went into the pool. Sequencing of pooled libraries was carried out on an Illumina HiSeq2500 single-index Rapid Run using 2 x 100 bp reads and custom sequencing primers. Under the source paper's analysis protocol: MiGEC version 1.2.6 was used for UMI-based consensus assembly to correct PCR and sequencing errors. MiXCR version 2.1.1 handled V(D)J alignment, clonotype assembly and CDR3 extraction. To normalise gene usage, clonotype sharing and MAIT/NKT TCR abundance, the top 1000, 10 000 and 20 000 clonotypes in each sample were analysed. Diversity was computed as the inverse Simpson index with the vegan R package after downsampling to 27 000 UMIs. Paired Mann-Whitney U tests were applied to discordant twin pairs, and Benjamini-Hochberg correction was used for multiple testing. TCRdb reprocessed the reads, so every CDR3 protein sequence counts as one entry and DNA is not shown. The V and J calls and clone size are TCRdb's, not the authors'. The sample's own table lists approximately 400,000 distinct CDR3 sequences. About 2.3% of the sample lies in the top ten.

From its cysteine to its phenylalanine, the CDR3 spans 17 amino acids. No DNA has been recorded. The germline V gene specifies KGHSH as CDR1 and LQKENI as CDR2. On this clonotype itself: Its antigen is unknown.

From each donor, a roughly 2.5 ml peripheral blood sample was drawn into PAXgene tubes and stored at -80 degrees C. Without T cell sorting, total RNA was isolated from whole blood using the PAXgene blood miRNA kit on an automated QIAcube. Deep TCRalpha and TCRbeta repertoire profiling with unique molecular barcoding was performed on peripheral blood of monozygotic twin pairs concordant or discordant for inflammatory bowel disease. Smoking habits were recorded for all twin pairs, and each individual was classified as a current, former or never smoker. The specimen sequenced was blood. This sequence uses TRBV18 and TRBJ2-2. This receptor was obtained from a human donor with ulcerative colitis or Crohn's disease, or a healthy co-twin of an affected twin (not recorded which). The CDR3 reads CASSPLRTGANTGELFF.